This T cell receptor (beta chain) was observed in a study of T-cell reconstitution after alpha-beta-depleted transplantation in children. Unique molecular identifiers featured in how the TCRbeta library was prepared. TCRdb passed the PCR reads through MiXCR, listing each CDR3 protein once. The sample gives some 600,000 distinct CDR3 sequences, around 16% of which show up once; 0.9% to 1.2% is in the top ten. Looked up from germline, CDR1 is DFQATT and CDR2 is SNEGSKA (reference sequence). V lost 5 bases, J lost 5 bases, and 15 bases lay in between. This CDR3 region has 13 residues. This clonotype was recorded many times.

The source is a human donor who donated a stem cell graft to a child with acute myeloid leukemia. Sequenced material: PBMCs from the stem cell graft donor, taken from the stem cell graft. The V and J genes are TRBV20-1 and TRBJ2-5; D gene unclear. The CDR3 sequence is CSAPTRPGETQYF. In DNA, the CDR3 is TGCAGTGCTCCGACAAGGCCCGGGGAGACCCAGTACTTC.